The rows below give T cell receptor beta chains drawn from one sample of a study of cytomegalovirus exposure and HLA in healthy donors. The table came from immunoSEQ multiplex PCR; TCRdb's copy has only in-frame clones and leaves some out. The data contain about 120,000 clones, over 60% of them singletons. Sequencing was carried out using PBMCs. The receptors here all came from a woman in her 40s in good health and CMV-seropositive. Each CDR3 is given with its conserved first and last residue. A D gene is named only where the DNA matches it firmly. Clone size appears in some rows only: once, few, many, or a class for an expanded clone.

CDR3 protein: CASSTLVVEQFF
CDR3 DNA: TGTGCCAGCAGCACCTTAGTGGTTGAGCAGTTCTTC
clone size: .
J gene: TRBJ2-1
D gene: .
V gene: TRBV5-6

CDR3 protein: CASSSYRGLEAFF
CDR3 DNA: TGTGCCAGCAGCTCTTACAGGGGCCTCGAAGCTTTCTTT
clone size: .
J gene: TRBJ1-1
D gene: TRBD1
V gene: TRBV7-2

CDR3 protein: CASSQDRANEKLFF
CDR3 DNA: TGTGCCAGTAGCCAGGACAGGGCTAATGAAAAACTGTTTTTT
clone size: .
J gene: TRBJ1-4
D gene: TRBD1
V gene: TRBV19

CDR3 protein: CASTLSRGSPLHF
CDR3 DNA: TGTGCCAGTACCTTAAGCAGAGGATCACCCCTCCACTTT
clone size: .
J gene: TRBJ1-6
D gene: .
V gene: TRBV19

CDR3 protein: CASSGQGGNYGYTF
CDR3 DNA: TGTGCCAGCAGCGGACAGGGAGGTAACTATGGCTACACCTTC
clone size: .
J gene: TRBJ1-2
D gene: TRBD1
V gene: TRBV9

CDR3 protein: CASSTQPRTRAYNEQFF
CDR3 DNA: TGTGCCAGCAGCACTCAGCCACGGACTAGAGCGTACAATGAGCAGTTCTTC
clone size: .
J gene: TRBJ2-1
D gene: TRBD2
V gene: TRBV9

CDR3 protein: CASSARDRGSTEAFF
CDR3 DNA: TGTGCCAGCAGCGCCCGGGACAGGGGGTCCACTGAAGCTTTCTTT
clone size: .
J gene: TRBJ1-1
D gene: TRBD1
V gene: TRBV11-2

CDR3 protein: CAWSVGTLNRYTF
CDR3 DNA: TGTGCCTGGAGTGTTGGGACTCTGAATCGCTACACCTTC
clone size: few
J gene: TRBJ1-2
D gene: .
V gene: TRBV30

CDR3 protein: CASSLAPGNQPQHF
CDR3 DNA: TGCGCCAGCAGCTTGGCCCCGGGCAATCAGCCCCAGCATTTT
clone size: .
J gene: TRBJ1-5
D gene: .
V gene: TRBV5-1

CDR3 protein: CATSRERDTGELFF
CDR3 DNA: TGTGCCACCAGCAGAGAACGGGACACCGGGGAGCTGTTTTTT
clone size: .
J gene: TRBJ2-2
D gene: .
V gene: TRBV15

CDR3 protein: CASSFDRSSYEQYF
CDR3 DNA: TGTGCCAGCAGCTTCGACAGGTCCTCCTACGAGCAGTACTTC
clone size: .
J gene: TRBJ2-7
D gene: .
V gene: TRBV7-3

CDR3 protein: CASRGVRGGTQYF
CDR3 DNA: TGTGCCAGCAGAGGGGTGCGGGGTGGGACCCAGTACTTC
clone size: few
J gene: TRBJ2-5
D gene: .
V gene: TRBV5-6

CDR3 protein: CASGGDWGSSQPQHF
CDR3 DNA: TGTGCCAGTGGAGGTGACTGGGGTAGTAGTCAGCCCCAGCATTTT
clone size: .
J gene: TRBJ1-5
D gene: .
V gene: TRBV25-1

CDR3 protein: CASSAQGPYEQYF
CDR3 DNA: TGTGCCAGCAGCGCTCAGGGTCCCTACGAGCAGTACTTC
clone size: .
J gene: TRBJ2-7
D gene: .
V gene: TRBV5-4

CDR3 protein: CATSSRPWGRDTDTQYF
CDR3 DNA: TGTGCCACCAGCAGCCGCCCCTGGGGGAGGGACACAGATACGCAGTATTTT
clone size: .
J gene: TRBJ2-3
D gene: TRBD2
V gene: TRBV15

CDR3 protein: CASSFSRNEQFF
CDR3 DNA: TGTGCCAGCAGCTTTTCCAGAAATGAGCAGTTCTTC
clone size: few
J gene: TRBJ2-1
D gene: .
V gene: TRBV5-6

CDR3 protein: CASSQDKAGGADTQYF
CDR3 DNA: TGCGCCAGCAGCCAAGATAAAGCGGGAGGGGCAGATACGCAGTATTTT
clone size: .
J gene: TRBJ2-3
D gene: TRBD2
V gene: TRBV4-1

CDR3 protein: CASSPTGTTDTQYF
CDR3 DNA: TGTGCCAGCAGCCCCACAGGGACAACAGATACGCAGTATTTT
clone size: .
J gene: TRBJ2-3
D gene: .
V gene: TRBV7-9

CDR3 protein: CASSQTSGRGMETQYF
CDR3 DNA: TGTGCCAGCAGCCAGACTAGCGGGAGGGGAATGGAGACCCAGTACTTC
clone size: once
J gene: TRBJ2-5
D gene: TRBD2
V gene: TRBV7-2

CDR3 protein: CASSLGTGNQPQHF
CDR3 DNA: TGCGCCAGCAGCTTGGGGACAGGAAATCAGCCCCAGCATTTT
clone size: .
J gene: TRBJ1-5
D gene: TRBD1
V gene: TRBV5-1

CDR3 protein: CAWSVKVPRESTEQYF
CDR3 DNA: TGTGCCTGGAGTGTTAAGGTTCCCAGGGAAAGTACGGAGCAGTACTTC
clone size: few
J gene: TRBJ2-7
D gene: .
V gene: TRBV30

CDR3 protein: CASSVVGTGLGAGETQYF
CDR3 DNA: TGTGCCAGCAGCGTAGTTGGGACAGGACTTGGGGCCGGGGAGACCCAGTACTTC
clone size: .
J gene: TRBJ2-5
D gene: TRBD1
V gene: TRBV9

CDR3 protein: CASSASGGPGETQYF
CDR3 DNA: TGTGCCAGCAGTGCTAGCGGGGGGCCTGGGGAGACCCAGTACTTC
clone size: .
J gene: TRBJ2-5
D gene: TRBD2
V gene: TRBV2

CDR3 protein: CASSPTGGTEGYGYTF
CDR3 DNA: TGCGCCAGCAGCCCCACAGGGGGTACTGAGGGATATGGCTACACCTTC
clone size: .
J gene: TRBJ1-2
D gene: TRBD1
V gene: TRBV4-1

CDR3 protein: CASSPPGQGFNEQFF
CDR3 DNA: TGTGCCAGCTCACCACCCGGACAGGGTTTCAATGAGCAGTTCTTC
clone size: once
J gene: TRBJ2-1
D gene: TRBD1
V gene: TRBV18

CDR3 protein: CASSLTSDRVTDTQYF
CDR3 DNA: TGCGCCAGCAGCCTTACCTCGGACAGGGTCACAGATACGCAGTATTTT
clone size: .
J gene: TRBJ2-3
D gene: TRBD1
V gene: TRBV5-1

CDR3 protein: CASSYSGVHTF
CDR3 DNA: TGTGCCAGCAGTTACTCAGGGGTCCACACCTTC
clone size: once
J gene: TRBJ1-2
D gene: .
V gene: TRBV6-5